What follows describes a single TCR beta chain. CDR3 size: 16 residues. Trimming pared 5 bases from V and 5 bases from J, leaving 21 bases between. In germline, CDR1 is SGHAT, CDR2 FQNNGV. The sample is drawn from a study of blood T cell repertoires in COVID-19. Data came from immunoSEQ multiplex PCR; TCRdb stores just in-frame clones and leaves some out. The repertoire holds 150,000 to 200,000 clones, with approximately 87% as singletons. This sequence was found in a man between 18 and 29 years old with active or convalescent COVID-19. The V call is TRBV11-2, the J call TRBJ2-5; perhaps TRBD2 as D (5 bases). Specimen: peripheral blood. As DNA, the CDR3 is TGTGCCAGCAGCCCCCTGGCACGCCACTCGGGGGAGACCCAGTACTTC. Translation: CASSPLARHSGETQYF.